These 18 T cell receptor beta chains were all obtained from the same sample, sequenced in a study of cytomegalovirus exposure and HLA in healthy donors. The PCR ran on 60 Vbeta and 13 Jbeta primers. Clones were sequenced by immunoSEQ multiplex PCR, and TCRdb holds only the in-frame ones, with some missing. This sample has 100,000 to 150,000 clones, with 80% found just once. The specimen was PBMCs. The source of these receptors is a man aged 25-40 years in good health and CMV-seropositive.

V and J are TRBV6-6 and TRBJ1-5; the D gene is possibly TRBD1 (6 bases). The CDR3 length is 14 residues. V dropped 4 bases and J dropped 7 bases, with 14 bases sitting between them. Germline V gene sequence: CDR1 MNHNY, CDR2 SVGAGI (reference sequence). For the CDR3, the DNA is TGTGCCAGCAGTTTCTCTACAGGGAACCAGCCCCAGCATTTT. This encodes CASSFSTGNQPQHF.

This CDR3 reads CASSYLGTEQPQHF. The CDR3 region has the DNA TGTGCCAGCAGTTACCTAGGGACAGAACAGCCCCAGCATTTT. V is TRBV6-5 and J is TRBJ1-5; TRBD1 aligns across 7 bases. This CDR3 region has 14 residues. V lost 2 bases to trimming and J lost 7 bases; unmatched junction nucleotides: 5. Germline assignment: CDR1 MNHEY and CDR2 SVGAGI.

The chain combines TRBV7-9 with TRBJ1-2; TRBD1 matches 8 bases. There are 16 residues in the CDR3. Per germline, CDR1 SEHNR and CDR2 FQNEAQ (reference sequence). J lost 5 bases, V lost 1 base, and 9 bases had no gene match. Written as DNA, the CDR3 is TGTGCCAGCAGCTTAGGGGCAGGGGGCGCTTTTTATGGCTACACCTTC. Its translation: CASSLGAGGAFYGYTF.

About this clone: One junction end disagrees with the germline gene, perhaps due to a read error. The sample holds other DNA sequences that translate to the same CDR3. The chain carries TRBV18 and TRBJ1-5; 7 positions match TRBD1. The CDR3 runs 13 residues. Germline values: CDR1 KGHSH, CDR2 LQKENI. The CDR3 protein is CASSPGQNQPQHF. DNA for the CDR3: TGCGCCAGCTCACCGGGACAGAATCAGCCCCAGCATTTT.

The chain joins TRBV6-5 to TRBJ1-1; 9 bases agree with TRBD1. This CDR3 has 15 amino acids. CDR1 is MNHEY, CDR2 SVGAGI, per germline. The J segment lost 1 base and the V segment lost 5 bases, leaving 5 bases of the junction unmatched. CDR3 nucleotides: TGTGCCAGCAGTCCTTGGACAGGGGCGAACACTGAAGCTTTCTTT. Amino acids: CASSPWTGANTEAFF.

The V and J genes are TRBV27 and TRBJ1-2; TRBD1 might be the D (6 bases). Looked up from germline, CDR1 is MNHEY and CDR2 is SMNVEV (reference sequence). V was shortened by 5 bases and J by 8 bases, with 18 bases between the two germline ends. The CDR3 loop spans 14 amino acids. The CDR3 DNA reads TGTGCCAGCAGTCCCTCGGGACATTTAAACGGCTACACCTTC. Its translation: CASSPSGHLNGYTF.

This chain links TRBV7-6 with TRBJ1-1; D is unresolved. This CDR3 has 17 residues. Trimming removed 1 base at V and 1 base at J, with 16 bases between. CDR1 and CDR2 (germline): SGHVS, FNYEAQ. CDR3 sequence (DNA): TGTGCCAGCAGCTTAGGGGGTAGAGGGTCTCGGAACACTGAAGCTTTCTTT. Its translation: CASSLGGRGSRNTEAFF.

The chain links TRBV5-6 to TRBJ1-4; 7 bases fit TRBD1. V shed 1 base and J 8 bases; nucleotides not matched to a gene: 11. The CDR3 is made up of 16 amino acids. Germline lookup yields CDR1 SGHDT and CDR2 YYEEEE. The CDR3 DNA is TGTGCCAGCAGCTTGACCCGACAGGGTCGCATAGAAAAACTGTTTTTT. Residues: CASSLTRQGRIEKLFF. Complete variable domain (other parts from reference TRBV5-6 and TRBJ1-4): DAGVTQSPTHLIKTRGQQVTLRCSPKSGHDTVSWYQQALGQGPQFIFQYYEEEERQRGNFPDRFSGHQFPNYSSELNVNALLLGDSALYLCASSLTRQGRIEKLFFGSGTQLSVL.

The chain carries TRBV5-5 and TRBJ1-2, with D possibly TRBD1 on 6 matching bases. The CDR3 loop spans 14 amino acids. Germline V gives CDR1 SGHKS, CDR2 YYEKEE (reference sequence). Deletions cut 0 bases from V and 8 bases from J, with 14 bases between. CDR3 loop: CASSLGDQGRGYTF. In DNA form, the CDR3 reads TGTGCCAGCAGCTTGGGCGACCAGGGGCGAGGCTACACCTTC.

The table lists this clone with a few counts. This sequence joins TRBV6-1 and TRBJ1-4; TRBD1 matches at 9 bases. V was clipped by 4 bases and J by 7 bases; unmatched bases: 4. The CDR3 runs to 14 residues. The germline V gene encodes CDR1 MNHNS and CDR2 SASEGT. The CDR3 protein is CASSGPGQGEKLFF. CDR3 DNA: TGTGCCAGCAGTGGGCCGGGACAGGGTGAAAAACTGTTTTTT.

This sequence joins TRBV4-1 and TRBJ2-1, with D possibly TRBD2 on 5 matching bases. The CDR3 has 14 residues. Trimming removed 1 base from V and 7 bases from J, with 11 bases in between. Germline-derived CDR1 and CDR2 are MGHRA and YSYEKL. The CDR3 loop is CASSQGSRGNEQFF. DNA for the CDR3: TGCGCCAGCAGCCAAGGTTCGCGCGGGAATGAGCAGTTCTTC.

This chain uses TRBV5-1 with TRBJ1-1, with D unclear. This CDR3 region has 13 residues. Trimming pared 0 bases from V and 3 bases from J, leaving 6 bases between. The germline gives CDR1 SGHRS, CDR2 YFSETQ. CDR3 DNA sequence: TGCGCCAGCAGCTTGGGAGCGCACACTGAAGCTTTCTTT. Translation: CASSLGAHTEAFF.

This chain joins TRBV4-1 and TRBJ1-3, with 8 bases identical to TRBD1. Germline CDR1 reads MGHRA; CDR2 reads YSYEKL. V was clipped by 3 bases and J by 6 bases; unmatched bases: 10. The CDR3 covers 16 residues. CDR3 loop: CASSHLTVTGENTIYF. Written as DNA, the CDR3 is TGCGCCAGCAGCCACCTGACAGTGACAGGGGAAAACACCATATATTTT.

This chain uses TRBV12-5 with TRBJ2-3; 11 bases are a match to TRBD2. This CDR3 spans 14 amino acids. CDR1 is LGHNT, CDR2 FRNRAP, per germline. The V gene end was trimmed by 6 bases and the J gene end by 1 base; junction bases not matched to a gene: 0. The CDR3 protein is CASGTSGGTDTQYF. CDR3 nucleotide sequence: TGTGCTAGTGGGACTAGCGGGGGCACAGATACGCAGTATTTT.

The J gene is TRBJ2-3, the V gene TRBV5-1; 7 positions agree with TRBD1. Looked up from germline, CDR1 is SGHRS and CDR2 is YFSETQ. CDR3 length: 12 amino acids. Trimming at V came to 4 bases and at J to 6 bases, leaving 2 bases not matched to a gene. The CDR3 DNA follows: TGCGCCAGCAGCACACAGGGGGATACGCAGTATTTT. Protein product: CASSTQGDTQYF. The full variable domain, with the rest looked up from reference TRBV5-1 and TRBJ2-3, is KAGVTQTPRYLIKTRGQQVTLSCSPISGHRSVSWYQQTPGQGLQFLFEYFSETQRNKGNFPGRFSGRQFSNSRSEMNVSTLELGDSALYLCASSTQGDTQYFGPGTRLTVL.

The chain carries TRBV18 and TRBJ1-2, with a weak D call TRBD1 (5 bases). The CDR3 length is 16 residues. Per the germline V gene, CDR1 is KGHSH and CDR2 is LQKENI. The germline V and J ends were trimmed by 2 bases and 4 bases, with 17 bases remaining between them. The CDR3 here is CASSPEDSSSSYGYTF. DNA for the CDR3: TGTGCCAGCTCACCAGAAGACAGCTCCTCGTCCTATGGCTACACCTTC.

V gene TRBV7-8 combines with J gene TRBJ1-1; D is perhaps TRBD1 (6 bases). In germline, CDR1 is SGHVS, CDR2 FQNEAQ. This CDR3 spans 15 amino acids. The germline V and J ends were trimmed by 4 bases and 0 bases, with 12 bases remaining between them. Here the CDR3 reads CASSSRTGMNTEAFF. The CDR3 nucleotides are TGTGCCAGCAGCTCGAGAACAGGGATGAACACTGAAGCTTTCTTT. Full variable domain (remainder filled in from reference TRBV7-8 and TRBJ1-1): GAGVSQSPRYKVAKRGQDVALRCDPISGHVSLFWYQQALGQGPEFLTYFQNEAQLDKSGLPSDRFFAERPEGSVSTLKIQRTQQEDSAVYLCASSSRTGMNTEAFFGQGTRLTVV.

The chain couples TRBV10-3 to TRBJ2-7; perhaps TRBD2 as D (5 bases). CDR1 is ENHRY and CDR2 is SYGVKD in the germline V gene. V lost 8 bases to trimming and J lost 5 bases, with 19 bases between them. CDR3 length: 14 amino acids. The CDR3 loop is CAIGASRNLHEQYF. The CDR3 DNA sequence: TGTGCCATCGGCGCTAGCAGAAATCTCCACGAGCAGTACTTC.